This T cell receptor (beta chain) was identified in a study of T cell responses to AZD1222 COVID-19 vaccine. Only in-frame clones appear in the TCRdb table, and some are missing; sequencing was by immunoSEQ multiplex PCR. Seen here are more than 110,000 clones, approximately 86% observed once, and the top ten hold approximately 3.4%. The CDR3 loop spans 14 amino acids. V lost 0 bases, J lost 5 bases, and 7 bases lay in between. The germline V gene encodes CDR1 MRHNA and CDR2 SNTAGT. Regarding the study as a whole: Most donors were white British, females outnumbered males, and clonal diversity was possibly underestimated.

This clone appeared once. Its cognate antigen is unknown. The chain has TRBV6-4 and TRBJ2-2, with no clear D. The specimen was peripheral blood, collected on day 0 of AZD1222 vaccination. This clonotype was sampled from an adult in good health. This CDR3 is CASSDSFKTGELFF. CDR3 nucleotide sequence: TGTGCCAGCAGTGACTCTTTTAAGACCGGGGAGCTGTTTTTT.